The T cell receptor (beta chain) described here comes from a study of T cell changes during pregnancy in multiple sclerosis. Assay used: immunoSEQ multiplex PCR; TCRdb lists only in-frame clones, some missing. This table has approximately 80,000 clones, 94% appearing once. The CDR3 is made up of 14 amino acids. Germline CDR1 is SNHLY and CDR2 is FYNNEI. The V segment lost 4 bases and the J segment 6 bases; nucleotides outside the gene matches: 4. The V gene is TRBV2, the J gene TRBJ1-3; 9 positions agree with TRBD1. The sample in question was peripheral blood, obtained in the second trimester of pregnancy. This clonotype originated in a female donor in good health, enrolled as a control in a pregnancy study. The CDR3 region is CASSGTGETNTIYF. The DNA of the CDR3 is TGTGCCAGCAGTGGGACAGGGGAGACAAACACCATATATTTT.